This record concerns one TCR beta chain sequence. What it recognizes is unknown. This specimen comes from a study of cytomegalovirus exposure and HLA in healthy donors. Study-wide results and limits: According to a later analysis, donors in an Asian-associated ancestry cluster reportedly had fewer N-insertions than the approximately 670-donor mean. Most of the TCR beta V segments (in an earlier analysis) were productive either about 90% or about 30% of the time.

The PCR contained 60 Vbeta and 13 Jbeta primers. Assay: immunoSEQ multiplex PCR; the TCRdb copy retains only in-frame clones and omits some. The top ten clones hold around 1.5% of a sample with 150,000 to 200,000 clones, around 87% of them seen once. Regarding donors, all were healthy bone marrow donors. The CDR3 sequence is 18 residues long. Germline-derived CDR1 and CDR2 are LNHNV and YYDKDF (reference sequence). The V segment lost 3 bases and the J segment 1 base; nucleotides outside the gene matches: 5. The genes are TRBV15 and TRBJ2-3; 15 nucleotides agree with TRBD2. This TCR came from a woman aged 18-29 years in good health and CMV-seronegative. The sequencing input was PBMCs. Written as DNA, the CDR3 is TGTGCCACCAGCAGGGGACTAGCGGGAGGTCGGGGCACAGATACGCAGTATTTT. Translating gives CATSRGLAGGRGTDTQYF.